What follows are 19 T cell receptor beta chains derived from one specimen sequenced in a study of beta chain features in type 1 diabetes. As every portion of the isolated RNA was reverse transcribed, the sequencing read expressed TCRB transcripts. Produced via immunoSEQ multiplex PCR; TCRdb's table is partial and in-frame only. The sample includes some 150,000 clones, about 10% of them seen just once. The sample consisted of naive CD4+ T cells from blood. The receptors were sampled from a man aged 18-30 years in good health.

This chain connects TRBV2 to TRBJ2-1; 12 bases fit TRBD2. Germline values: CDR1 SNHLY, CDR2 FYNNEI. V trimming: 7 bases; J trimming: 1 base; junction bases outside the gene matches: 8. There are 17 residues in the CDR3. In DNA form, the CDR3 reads TGTGCCAGCAAGGGGCTAGCGGGGGGGGCATCCTACAATGAGCAGTTCTTC. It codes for CASKGLAGGASYNEQFF.

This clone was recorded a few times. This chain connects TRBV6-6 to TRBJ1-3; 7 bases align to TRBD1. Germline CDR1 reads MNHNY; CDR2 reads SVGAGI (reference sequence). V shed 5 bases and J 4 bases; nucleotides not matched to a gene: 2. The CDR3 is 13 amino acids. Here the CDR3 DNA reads TGTGCCAGCAGTAGGGACAGCGGAAACACCATATATTTT. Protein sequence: CASSRDSGNTIYF.

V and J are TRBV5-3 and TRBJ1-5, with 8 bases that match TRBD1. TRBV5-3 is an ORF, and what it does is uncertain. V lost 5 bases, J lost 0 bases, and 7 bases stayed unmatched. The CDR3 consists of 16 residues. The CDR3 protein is CARSWGQDNSNQPQHF. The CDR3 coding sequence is TGTGCCAGAAGTTGGGGACAGGACAATAGCAATCAGCCCCAGCATTTT.

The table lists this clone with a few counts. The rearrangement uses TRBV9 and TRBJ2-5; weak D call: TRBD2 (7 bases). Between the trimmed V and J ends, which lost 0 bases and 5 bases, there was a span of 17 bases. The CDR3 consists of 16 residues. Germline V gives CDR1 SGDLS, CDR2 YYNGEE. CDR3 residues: CASSVASGGVLETQYF. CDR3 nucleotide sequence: TGTGCCAGCAGCGTAGCGTCGGGGGGCGTTTTGGAGACCCAGTACTTC.

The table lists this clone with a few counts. CDR3 region: CASSFGGAAGANVLTF. The CDR3 nucleotides are TGTGCCAGCAGTTTTGGGGGGGCGGCTGGGGCCAACGTCCTGACTTTC. J is TRBJ2-6 and V is TRBV28, with a possible D match to TRBD2 (7 bases). With 3 bases removed from V and 2 bases from J, the gap between germline ends came to 11 bases. Germline CDR1 is MDHEN and CDR2 is SYDVKM. The length of the CDR3 is 16 residues. The entire variable domain, with the rest obtained from reference TRBV28 and TRBJ2-6, is as follows: DVKVTQSSRYLVKRTGEKVFLECVQDMDHENMFWYRQDPGLGLRLIYFSYDVKMKEKGDIPEGYSVSREKKERFSLILESASTNQTSMYLCASSFGGAAGANVLTFGAGSRLTVL.

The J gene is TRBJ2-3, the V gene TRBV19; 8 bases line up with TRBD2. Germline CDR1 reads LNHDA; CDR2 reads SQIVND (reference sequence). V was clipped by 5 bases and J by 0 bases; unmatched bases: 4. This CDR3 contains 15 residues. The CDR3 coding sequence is TGTGCCAGTAGTGACCAGCGGGGGAGCACAGATACGCAGTATTTT. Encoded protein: CASSDQRGSTDTQYF.

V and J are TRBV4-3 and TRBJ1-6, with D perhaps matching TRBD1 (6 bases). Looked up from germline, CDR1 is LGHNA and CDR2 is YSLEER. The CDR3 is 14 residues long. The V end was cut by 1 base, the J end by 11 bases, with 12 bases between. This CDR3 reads CASSQAQGTPPLHF. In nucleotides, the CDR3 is TGCGCCAGCAGCCAAGCACAGGGAACGCCACCCCTCCACTTT.

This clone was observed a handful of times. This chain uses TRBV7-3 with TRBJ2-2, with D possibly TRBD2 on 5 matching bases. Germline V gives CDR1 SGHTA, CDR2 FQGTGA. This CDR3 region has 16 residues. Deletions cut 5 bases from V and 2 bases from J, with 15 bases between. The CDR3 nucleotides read TGTGCCAGCAGCAAAGAATTCGGGGTAAACACCGGGGAGCTGTTTTTT. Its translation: CASSKEFGVNTGELFF. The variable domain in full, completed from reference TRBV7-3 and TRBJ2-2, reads GAGVSQTPSNKVTEKGKYVELRCDPISGHTALYWYRQSLGQGPEFLIYFQGTGAADDSGLPNDRFFAVRPEGSVSTLKIQRTERGDSAVYLCASSKEFGVNTGELFFGEGSRLTVL.

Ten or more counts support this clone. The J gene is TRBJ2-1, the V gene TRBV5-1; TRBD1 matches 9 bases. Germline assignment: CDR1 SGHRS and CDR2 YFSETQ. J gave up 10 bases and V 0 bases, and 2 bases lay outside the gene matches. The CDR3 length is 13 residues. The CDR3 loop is CASSLGTGDEQFF. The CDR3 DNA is TGCGCCAGCAGCTTGGGGACAGGGGACGAGCAGTTCTTC. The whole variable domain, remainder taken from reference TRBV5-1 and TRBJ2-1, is KAGVTQTPRYLIKTRGQQVTLSCSPISGHRSVSWYQQTPGQGLQFLFEYFSETQRNKGNFPGRFSGRQFSNSRSEMNVSTLELGDSALYLCASSLGTGDEQFFGPGTRLTVL.

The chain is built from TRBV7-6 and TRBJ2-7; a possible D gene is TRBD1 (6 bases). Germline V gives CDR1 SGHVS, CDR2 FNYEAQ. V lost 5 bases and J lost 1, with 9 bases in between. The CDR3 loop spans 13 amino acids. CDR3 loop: CASSRDRSYEQYF. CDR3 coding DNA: TGTGCCAGCAGCCGAGACAGGTCCTACGAGCAGTACTTC.

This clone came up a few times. The CDR3 region has the DNA TGTGCCGGGGGTAGCGGGGGGTCGGATACGCAGTATTTT. As protein: CAGGSGGSDTQYF. The chain couples TRBV2 to TRBJ2-3; TRBD2 aligns across 10 bases. The germline CDR1 and CDR2 sequences are SNHLY and FYNNEI. The CDR3 covers 13 residues. V lost 11 bases, J lost 6 bases, and 8 bases stayed unmatched.

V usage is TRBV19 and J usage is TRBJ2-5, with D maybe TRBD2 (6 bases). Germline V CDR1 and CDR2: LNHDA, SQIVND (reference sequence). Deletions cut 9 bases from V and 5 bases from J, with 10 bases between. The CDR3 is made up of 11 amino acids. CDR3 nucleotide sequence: TGTGCCAGCGGGGGACGGGAGACCCAGTACTTC. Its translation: CASGGRETQYF.

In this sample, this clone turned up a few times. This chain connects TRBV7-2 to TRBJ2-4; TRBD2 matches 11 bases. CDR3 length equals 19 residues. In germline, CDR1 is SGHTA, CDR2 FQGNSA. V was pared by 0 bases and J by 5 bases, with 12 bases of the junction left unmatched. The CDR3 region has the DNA TGTGCCAGCAGCTTAGCTCCACTAGCGGGGGAGCCCCCACAAAACATTCAGTACTTC. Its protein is CASSLAPLAGEPPQNIQYF.

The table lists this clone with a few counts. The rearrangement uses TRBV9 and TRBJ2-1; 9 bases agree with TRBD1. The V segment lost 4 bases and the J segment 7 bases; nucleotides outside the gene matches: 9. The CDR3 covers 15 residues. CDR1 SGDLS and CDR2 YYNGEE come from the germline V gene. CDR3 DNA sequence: TGTGCCAGCAGCCTCGGGGGACAGGGTTGGAATGAGCAGTTCTTC. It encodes CASSLGGQGWNEQFF.

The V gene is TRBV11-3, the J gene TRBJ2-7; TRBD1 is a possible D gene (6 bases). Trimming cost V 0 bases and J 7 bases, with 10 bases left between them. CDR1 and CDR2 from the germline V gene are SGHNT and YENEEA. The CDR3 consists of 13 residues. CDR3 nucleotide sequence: TGTGCCAGCAGCTTAGACCATCAGGGGGAGCAGTACTTC. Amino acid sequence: CASSLDHQGEQYF.

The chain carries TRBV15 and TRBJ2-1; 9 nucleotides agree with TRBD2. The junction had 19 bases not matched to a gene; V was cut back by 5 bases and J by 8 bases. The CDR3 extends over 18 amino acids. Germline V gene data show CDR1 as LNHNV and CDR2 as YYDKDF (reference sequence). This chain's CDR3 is CATSGKIAGVGREDEQFF. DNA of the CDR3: TGTGCCACCAGCGGTAAAATAGCGGGGGTCGGACGGGAGGATGAGCAGTTCTTC.

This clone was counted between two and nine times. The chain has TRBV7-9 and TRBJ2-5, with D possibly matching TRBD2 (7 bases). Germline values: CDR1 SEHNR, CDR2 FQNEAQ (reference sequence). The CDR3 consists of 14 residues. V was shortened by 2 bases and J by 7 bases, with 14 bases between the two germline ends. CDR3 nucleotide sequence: TGTGCCAGCAGCTTATCCCCGGGGGGCGGGACCCAGTACTTC. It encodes CASSLSPGGGTQYF.

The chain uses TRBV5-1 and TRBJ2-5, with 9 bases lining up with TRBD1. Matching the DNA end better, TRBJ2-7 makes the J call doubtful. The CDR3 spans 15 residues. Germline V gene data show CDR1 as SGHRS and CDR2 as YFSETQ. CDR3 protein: CASSLEGQGPYEQYF. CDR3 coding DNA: TGCGCCAGCAGCTTGGAGGGACAGGGACCCTACGAGCAGTACTTC.

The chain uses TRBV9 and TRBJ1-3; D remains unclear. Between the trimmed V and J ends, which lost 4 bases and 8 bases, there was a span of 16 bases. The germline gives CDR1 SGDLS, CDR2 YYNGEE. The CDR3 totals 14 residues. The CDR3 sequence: CASSPHPDGDTIYF. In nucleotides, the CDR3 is TGTGCCAGCAGCCCCCACCCCGACGGAGACACCATATATTTT.